These 11 T cell receptor beta chains share one sample of origin, sequenced in a study of blood T cell repertoires in COVID-19. Clones were read by immunoSEQ multiplex PCR, and TCRdb kept only the in-frame ones, dropping some. The top ten clones hold 18% of a sample with some 180,000 clones, 70% to 90% of them seen once. Sequenced: peripheral blood. The origin of the receptors is a man aged 50-59 years with COVID-19, enrolled during active disease.

The rearrangement uses TRBV5-1 and TRBJ2-1; 11 bases map to TRBD2. CDR1 and CDR2 from the germline V gene are SGHRS and YFSETQ. The junction had 7 bases not matched to a gene; V was cut back by 2 bases and J by 9 bases. The length of the CDR3 is 15 residues. DNA for the CDR3: TGCGCCAGCAGCTTTACTAGCGGGAGTGGGAGTGAGCAGTTCTTC. Translation: CASSFTSGSGSEQFF.

The V call is TRBV30, the J call TRBJ2-7, with 7 bases identical to TRBD1. The CDR3 sequence is 13 residues long. The germline gives CDR1 GTSNPN, CDR2 SVGIG (reference sequence). V shed 4 bases, J shed 7 bases, and the junction held 10 bases outside the gene matches. The CDR3 coding sequence is TGTGCCTGGATACGGACAGGTGCCGGGGAGCAGTACTTC. Translation gives CAWIRTGAGEQYF.

The chain is built from TRBV30 and TRBJ2-1, with D tentatively TRBD2 (5 bases). The germline V gene encodes CDR1 GTSNPN and CDR2 SVGIG (reference sequence). CDR3 length equals 11 residues. V was pared by 3 bases and J by 10 bases, with 10 bases between. As DNA, the CDR3 is TGTGCCTGGAGCGCTGGAGGAGAGCAGTTCTTC. This sequence encodes CAWSAGGEQFF. Full variable domain (remainder filled in from reference TRBV30 and TRBJ2-1): SQTIHQWPATLVQPVGSPLSLECTVEGTSNPNLYWYRQAAGRGLQLLFYSVGIGQISSEVPQNLSASRPQDRQFILSSKKLLLSDSGFYLCAWSAGGEQFFGPGTRLTVL.

This chain links TRBV7-2 with TRBJ2-7, with a tentative D call TRBD2 (6 bases). CDR1 SGHTA and CDR2 FQGNSA come from the germline V gene. Trimming removed 6 bases at V and 3 bases at J, with 18 bases between. The CDR3 runs 15 residues. The CDR3 DNA reads TGTGCCAGCAGTCAGACGACTAGTTCCTTCTACGAGCAGTACTTC. It yields the protein CASSQTTSSFYEQYF. Full variable domain (remainder filled in from reference TRBV7-2 and TRBJ2-7): GAGVSQSPSNKVTEKGKDVELRCDPISGHTALYWYRQSLGQGLEFLIYFQGNSAPDKSGLPSDRFSAERTGGSVSTLTIQRTQQEDSAVYLCASSQTTSSFYEQYFGPGTRLTVT.

V is TRBV2 and J is TRBJ2-1; D might be TRBD1 (6 bases). Trimming took off 3 bases at V and 10 bases at J, with 22 bases between the two ends. Germline V gene sequence: CDR1 SNHLY, CDR2 FYNNEI. The CDR3 loop spans 16 amino acids. CDR3 nucleotides: TGTGCCAGCAGTGATTGGGCAGGGGTTGCCGGGGCGGAGCAGTTCTTC. As protein: CASSDWAGVAGAEQFF. The full variable domain, completed using reference TRBV2 and TRBJ2-1, is EPEVTQTPSHQVTQMGQEVILRCVPISNHLYFYWYRQILGQKVEFLVSFYNNEISEKSEIFDDQFSVERPDGSNFTLKIRSTKLEDSAMYFCASSDWAGVAGAEQFFGPGTRLTVL.

The chain links TRBV27 to TRBJ1-2; 12 bases fit TRBD1. The germline CDR1 and CDR2 sequences are MNHEY and SMNVEV (reference sequence). With 6 bases clipped from V and 4 bases from J, the junction kept 3 bases outside the gene matches. CDR3 length: 14 amino acids. The CDR3 is CASRGDRGLYGYTF. In DNA form, the CDR3 reads TGTGCCAGCAGGGGGGACAGGGGGCTCTATGGCTACACCTTC.

The chain links TRBV14 to TRBJ1-6, with 7 bases identical to TRBD1. Unmatched junction bases numbered 0, after V lost 4 bases and J lost 0 bases. CDR3 size: 15 residues. Germline-derived CDR1 and CDR2 are SGHDN and FVKESK. The CDR3 region is CASSRDSSYNSPLHF. For the CDR3, the DNA is TGTGCCAGCAGCCGGGACAGCTCCTATAATTCACCCCTCCACTTT.

V usage is TRBV9 and J usage is TRBJ2-1; D possibly corresponds to TRBD1 (5 bases). The germline V and J ends were trimmed by 2 bases and 0 bases, with 9 bases remaining between them. The CDR3 runs to 15 residues. Germline CDR1 SGDLS, CDR2 YYNGEE. CDR3: CASSVEGDSYNEQFF. As DNA, the CDR3 is TGTGCCAGCAGCGTGGAAGGGGACTCCTACAATGAGCAGTTCTTC.

The chain combines TRBV4-2 with TRBJ1-1; perhaps TRBD1 as D (6 bases). This CDR3 has 16 amino acids. The V gene's germline CDR1 is LGHNA and CDR2 YNFKEQ. V was pared by 0 bases and J by 2 bases, with 13 bases between. The CDR3 here is CASSQDTGTGNTEAFF. The DNA of the CDR3 is TGTGCCAGCAGCCAAGATACAGGGACGGGAAACACTGAAGCTTTCTTT.

The rearrangement joins TRBV11-2 to TRBJ1-2; D not resolved. CDR1 SGHAT and CDR2 FQNNGV come from the germline V gene. The CDR3 is made up of 14 amino acids. Trimming removed 1 base at V and 4 bases at J, with 10 bases between. The CDR3 reads CASSLGNGPYGYTF. DNA of the CDR3: TGTGCCAGCAGCTTAGGTAACGGTCCCTATGGCTACACCTTC.

CDR3: CASSPTGGNTEAFF. In DNA, the CDR3 is TGTGCCAGCAGCCCAACGGGGGGAAACACTGAAGCTTTCTTT. V usage is TRBV7-8 and J usage is TRBJ1-1; D is possibly TRBD1 (5 bases). Germline loops: CDR1 SGHVS, CDR2 FQNEAQ. V lost 5 bases to trimming and J lost 2 bases, with 12 bases between them. This CDR3 has 14 amino acids.